Reported below is one T cell receptor (beta chain). Its specificity is unknown. This entry belongs to a study of T cell repertoires in cytomegalovirus infection. On the study more broadly: Indicated by public TCR beta signatures were CMV infection and matching HLA type. Study results and limitations: The ex vivo response was dominated by HLA-C-restricted CMV-specific TCR beta clonotypes. Carriers of CMV plus the relevant HLA were identified by cumulative public TCR beta family frequency.

Per germline, CDR1 MDHEN and CDR2 SYDVKM. This CDR3 is built from 17 residues. Trimming at V came to 7 bases and at J to 6 bases, leaving 18 bases not matched to a gene. Using its own MiXCR run on the reads, TCRdb lists one record per CDR3 protein. The table has 680,000 or so distinct CDR3 sequences, roughly a third seen once. This clonotype originated in a human donor in good health (CMV status not recorded). Some clones in this sample may be carry-over from other donors' samples. Sample: PBMCs. The V and J genes are TRBV28 and TRBJ1-1; 9 bases align to TRBD1. CDR3 DNA sequence: TGTGCCAGCATCCCGCGGCAGGGGAGGACAGGGGAATCTGAAGCTTTCTTT. It yields the protein CASIPRQGRTGESEAFF.